This TCR beta chain comes out of a study of neoadjuvant anti-PD-1 for oral cavity cancer. Whole-study context: Before surgery, most patients got three to four biweekly 3 mg/kg nivolumab doses.

Time point defined: after neoadjuvant nivolumab, at surgical resection. The table came from immunoSEQ multiplex PCR; TCRdb's copy has only in-frame clones and leaves some out. The data show 13,000 to 15,000 clones, 60% to 80% seen once. The CDR3 is 19 residues long. The germline gives CDR1 SGHVS, CDR2 FQNEAQ. Deletions cut 5 bases from V and 3 bases from J, with 27 bases between. This clonotype was obtained from a person aged 40 to 85 with oral cavity squamous cell carcinoma. The material was PBMCs, obtained after nivolumab (anti-PD-1) treatment. The chain joins TRBV7-8 to TRBJ2-3; D not resolved. The CDR3 region has the DNA TGTGCCAGCAGCCCCGGTCGGGTGTGGGCAGGTGGCATGACAGATACGCAGTATTTT. This gives the protein CASSPGRVWAGGMTDTQYF.